This T cell receptor (beta chain) was sequenced for a study of T cell changes during pregnancy in multiple sclerosis. Clones were sequenced by immunoSEQ multiplex PCR, and TCRdb holds only the in-frame ones, with some missing. Of around 56,000 clones listed, around nine tenths are singletons. The CDR3 runs to 12 residues. V was shortened by 5 bases and J by 1 base, with 5 bases between the two germline ends. Germline V lookup: CDR1 LNHDA, CDR2 SQIVND (reference sequence). The TCR comes from a female donor with multiple sclerosis, enrolled in a pregnancy study. J is TRBJ1-2 and V is TRBV19; no reliable D call. This sample comprised peripheral blood, obtained after pregnancy. The CDR3 loop reads CASSFNNYGYTF. For the CDR3, the DNA is TGTGCCAGTAGTTTCAATAACTATGGCTACACCTTC.